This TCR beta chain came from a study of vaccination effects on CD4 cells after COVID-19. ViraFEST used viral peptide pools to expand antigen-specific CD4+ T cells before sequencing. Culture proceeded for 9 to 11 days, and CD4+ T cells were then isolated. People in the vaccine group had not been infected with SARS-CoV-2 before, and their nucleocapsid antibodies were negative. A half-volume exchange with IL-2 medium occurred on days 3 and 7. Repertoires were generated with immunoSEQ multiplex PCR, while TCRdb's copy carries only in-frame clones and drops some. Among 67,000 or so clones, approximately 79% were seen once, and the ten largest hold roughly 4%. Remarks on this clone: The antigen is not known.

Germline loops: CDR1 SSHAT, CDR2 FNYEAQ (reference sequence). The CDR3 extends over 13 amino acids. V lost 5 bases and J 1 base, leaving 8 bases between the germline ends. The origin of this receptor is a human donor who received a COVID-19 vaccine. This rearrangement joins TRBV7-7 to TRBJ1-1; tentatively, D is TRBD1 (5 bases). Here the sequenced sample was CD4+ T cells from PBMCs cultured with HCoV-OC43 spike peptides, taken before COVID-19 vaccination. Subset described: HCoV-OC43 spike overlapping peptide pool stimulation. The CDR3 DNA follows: TGTGCCAGCAGCCTCGACAGGAACACTGAAGCTTTCTTT. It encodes CASSLDRNTEAFF.